This T cell receptor (beta chain) originates from a study of T cells in localized non-small cell lung cancer. Study observations and caveats: The highest T cell clonality was in uninvolved adjacent lung, above tumor.

The method was immunoSEQ multiplex PCR; TCRdb's version includes in-frame clones alone and lacks a portion of them. The sample consists of 20,000 to 25,000 clones, about 88% of them appearing once. V gave up 4 bases and J gave up 4 bases, with 7 bases separating them. Germline CDR1 is KGHSH and CDR2 is LQKENI. This CDR3 region has 13 residues. As for this clone: Its target is not known.

This receptor was obtained from a male donor at least 60 years old with stage I lung adenocarcinoma. The sequencing used peripheral blood, collected before any cancer treatment. The rearrangement joins TRBV18 to TRBJ1-4; tentative D call: TRBD1 (5 bases). CDR3: CASSLGLNEKLFF. Written as DNA, the CDR3 is TGTGCCAGCTCACTGGGGCTTAATGAAAAACTGTTTTTT.